The 20 T cell receptor beta chains below come from one sample, sequenced in a study of PD-L1 blockade in urothelial cancer. Produced via immunoSEQ multiplex PCR; TCRdb's table is partial and in-frame only. The sample includes tens of thousands of clones, approximately 80% of them seen just once. The sample in question was PBMCs, obtained around atezolizumab (anti-PD-L1) treatment. These receptor sequences come from a man between 65 and 80 years old with urothelial cancer.

The chain uses TRBV9 and TRBJ2-3; weak D call: TRBD1 (6 bases). Trimming cost V 0 bases and J 6 bases, with 14 bases left between them. CDR1 SGDLS and CDR2 YYNGEE come from the germline V gene. The CDR3 is 15 residues long. The CDR3 DNA reads as TGTGCCAGCAGCGTAGGGACGCGCCAGGGGGATACGCAGTATTTT. This gives the protein CASSVGTRQGDTQYF.

The chain carries TRBV2 and TRBJ1-1, with 7 bases matching TRBD1. Germline CDR1 and CDR2: SNHLY and FYNNEI. V was clipped by 7 bases and J by 6 bases; unmatched bases: 8. The CDR3 is made up of 13 amino acids. The CDR3 DNA follows: TGTGCCAGCACCAATAACAGGGGAGCTGAAGCTTTCTTT. Encoded protein: CASTNNRGAEAFF.

CDR3: CASSERVYGYTF. CDR3 in DNA: TGTGCCAGCAGTGAACGAGTCTATGGCTACACCTTC. The chain recombines TRBV6-1 with TRBJ1-2, with D hard to call. The CDR3 length is 12 residues. The germline CDR1 and CDR2 sequences are MNHNS and SASEGT. Trimming took off 2 bases at V and 4 bases at J, with 5 bases between the two ends.

The V and J genes are TRBV5-1 and TRBJ2-7; D is undetermined. CDR3 length: 17 amino acids. Germline-derived CDR1 and CDR2 are SGHRS and YFSETQ. Trimming left V 1 base short and J 0 bases short, with 17 bases between. In nucleotides, the CDR3 is TGCGCCAGCAGCTTGAGTCGAGGCGGCCCCAGCTCCTACGAGCAGTACTTC. Its translation is CASSLSRGGPSSYEQYF.

V usage is TRBV19 and J usage is TRBJ1-5; 7 bases are a match to TRBD1. CDR3 length equals 13 residues. V trimming: 5 bases; J trimming: 7 bases; junction bases outside the gene matches: 5. The germline gives CDR1 LNHDA, CDR2 SQIVND (reference sequence). The CDR3: CASSYRGGQPQHF. In DNA, the CDR3 is TGTGCCAGTAGTTACAGGGGTGGACAGCCCCAGCATTTT.

CDR3 in amino acids: CASSLSGSQETQYF. CDR3 in DNA: TGTGCCAGCAGTTTATCGGGATCACAAGAGACCCAGTACTTC. The rearrangement uses TRBV28 and TRBJ2-5; perhaps TRBD2 as D (5 bases). CDR3 length: 14 amino acids. Looked up from germline, CDR1 is MDHEN and CDR2 is SYDVKM. Trimming shortened V by 1 base and J by 2 bases, and 8 bases separated the two germline ends.

The rearrangement links TRBV5-1 to TRBJ2-5; the match to TRBD2 covers 9 bases. The CDR3 length is 15 residues. Germline lookup yields CDR1 SGHRS and CDR2 YFSETQ. Trimming took 5 bases from V and 5 from J; bases not matched to a gene: 10. The CDR3 is CASSDERGEWETQYF. The CDR3 nucleotides read TGCGCCAGCAGTGATGAGCGGGGGGAATGGGAGACCCAGTACTTC.

This chain links TRBV28 with TRBJ2-7, with a possible D match to TRBD1 (5 bases). Germline CDR1 and CDR2: MDHEN and SYDVKM. The CDR3 has 14 residues. V was clipped by 7 bases and J by 2 bases, with 15 bases between them. Written as DNA, the CDR3 is TGTGCCAGCACCGGCCTGGGGCAAACCTACGAGCAGTACTTC. Amino acid sequence: CASTGLGQTYEQYF.

The chain joins TRBV4-3 to TRBJ1-1, with D possibly matching TRBD1 (5 bases). The CDR3 sequence is 14 residues long. The V end was cut by 0 bases, the J end by 5 bases, with 10 bases between. Germline CDR1 and CDR2: LGHNA and YSLEER. CDR3 region: CASSQDGGGTEAFF. The CDR3 nucleotides are TGCGCCAGCAGCCAAGATGGGGGAGGGACTGAAGCTTTCTTT.

The rearrangement joins TRBV7-9 to TRBJ2-3; D not resolved. This CDR3 region has 15 residues. The V and J ends lost 5 bases and 4 bases respectively, with 16 bases between them. Germline V lookup: CDR1 SEHNR, CDR2 FQNEAQ (reference sequence). Here the CDR3 reads CASSPPGGWADTQYF. DNA of the CDR3: TGTGCCAGCAGCCCCCCAGGTGGCTGGGCAGATACGCAGTATTTT.

This clone was recorded a few times. This chain uses TRBV6-6 with TRBJ2-2; no definite D call. V dropped 4 bases and J dropped 4 bases, with 10 bases sitting between them. The CDR3 has 14 residues. Germline V gene lookup returns CDR1 MNHNY and CDR2 SVGAGI (reference sequence). DNA of the CDR3: TGTGCCAGCAGTTTGGAGCGAGGCACCGGGGAGCTGTTTTTT. This encodes CASSLERGTGELFF.

This clone was seen only a few times. The gene calls are TRBV29-1 and TRBJ1-1; tentatively, D is TRBD1 (6 bases). From germline, CDR1 is SQVTM and CDR2 ANQGSEA. V shed 7 bases and J shed 6 bases, with 12 bases lying between them. The CDR3 contains 11 residues. CDR3 sequence: CSAADRSEAFF. CDR3 DNA sequence: TGCAGCGCTGCGGACAGATCTGAAGCTTTCTTT.

The chain employs TRBV7-2 and TRBJ2-1, with D possibly matching TRBD1 (8 bases). V lost 1 base and J 10 bases, leaving 14 bases between the germline ends. Germline V lookup: CDR1 SGHTA, CDR2 FQGNSA. The CDR3 is 14 amino acids. In DNA, the CDR3 is TGTGCCAGCAGCTTAGGGACAGGGAGGGCCGAGCAGTTCTTC. It codes for CASSLGTGRAEQFF.

In regard to this clone: At one end the junction does not follow the germline gene, possibly because of a read error. The V gene is TRBV15, the J gene TRBJ2-7, with D maybe TRBD2 (5 bases). CDR1 is LNHNV, CDR2 YYDKDF, per germline (reference sequence). The CDR3 has 14 residues. In DNA form, the CDR3 reads TGTGCCACCAGCAGTCATAATAATGACTACGGGCAGTACTTC. This gives the protein CATSSHNNDYGQYF.

This clone has a handful of counts. The J gene is TRBJ1-1, the V gene TRBV27; the D gene is possibly TRBD1 (5 bases). Per the germline V gene, CDR1 is MNHEY and CDR2 is SMNVEV (reference sequence). The CDR3 runs 15 residues. V was trimmed by 6 bases and J by 0 bases, leaving 14 bases between them. The CDR3 DNA reads as TGTGCCAGCAGCAAGCCCGGGGGGATGAACACTGAAGCTTTCTTT. This encodes CASSKPGGMNTEAFF.

This CDR3 is CASSTSDTGNTIYF. The CDR3 DNA sequence: TGTGCCAGTAGTACCTCAGATACTGGAAACACCATATATTTT. The V call is TRBV19, the J call TRBJ1-3, with D uncertain. The CDR3 is 14 residues long. The V end lost 4 bases, the J end lost 2 bases, and 9 bases lay between the germline ends. CDR1 LNHDA and CDR2 SQIVND come from the germline V gene (reference sequence).

The rearrangement links TRBV7-3 to TRBJ2-1, with 14 bases matching TRBD2. Trimming removed 4 bases from V and 13 bases from J; junction bases left unmatched: 3. The germline gives CDR1 SGHTA, CDR2 FQGTGA. The CDR3 is 13 amino acids. The DNA of the CDR3 is TGTGCCAGCAGCTCCGGGACTAGCGGGAGCCAGTTCTTC. This gives the protein CASSSGTSGSQFF.

By its share, this clone is large. The chain has TRBV2 and TRBJ2-1; TRBD2 is a possible D gene (5 bases). Germline V gene sequence: CDR1 SNHLY, CDR2 FYNNEI. Trimming took 5 bases from V and 8 from J, leaving 16 bases between them. The CDR3 runs to 14 residues. As DNA, the CDR3 is TGTGCCAGCAGTTCCGGGTACGACGGGGATGAGCAGTTCTTC. Protein: CASSSGYDGDEQFF.

V is TRBV7-2 and J is TRBJ1-1; 9 bases fit TRBD1. The CDR3 spans 14 residues. Germline V gives CDR1 SGHTA, CDR2 FQGNSA. The trim removed 3 bases at V and 4 bases at J, leaving 3 bases unmatched. The CDR3 is CASSFTGGGTEAFF. CDR3 bases: TGTGCCAGCAGCTTTACAGGGGGCGGCACTGAAGCTTTCTTT. The whole variable domain, filled in from reference TRBV7-2 and TRBJ1-1, reads GAGVSQSPSNKVTEKGKDVELRCDPISGHTALYWYRQSLGQGLEFLIYFQGNSAPDKSGLPSDRFSAERTGGSVSTLTIQRTQQEDSAVYLCASSFTGGGTEAFFGQGTRLTVV.

This chain links TRBV5-1 with TRBJ2-3, with a possible D match to TRBD2 (5 bases). The germline V gene has CDR1 SGHRS and CDR2 YFSETQ. The CDR3 sequence is 13 residues long. V lost 4 bases and J lost 6, with 12 bases in between. This CDR3 is CASSLGRSDTQYF. CDR3 bases: TGCGCCAGCAGCCTTGGGAGAAGCGATACGCAGTATTTT. Full variable domain (missing parts from reference TRBV5-1 and TRBJ2-3): KAGVTQTPRYLIKTRGQQVTLSCSPISGHRSVSWYQQTPGQGLQFLFEYFSETQRNKGNFPGRFSGRQFSNSRSEMNVSTLELGDSALYLCASSLGRSDTQYFGPGTRLTVL.